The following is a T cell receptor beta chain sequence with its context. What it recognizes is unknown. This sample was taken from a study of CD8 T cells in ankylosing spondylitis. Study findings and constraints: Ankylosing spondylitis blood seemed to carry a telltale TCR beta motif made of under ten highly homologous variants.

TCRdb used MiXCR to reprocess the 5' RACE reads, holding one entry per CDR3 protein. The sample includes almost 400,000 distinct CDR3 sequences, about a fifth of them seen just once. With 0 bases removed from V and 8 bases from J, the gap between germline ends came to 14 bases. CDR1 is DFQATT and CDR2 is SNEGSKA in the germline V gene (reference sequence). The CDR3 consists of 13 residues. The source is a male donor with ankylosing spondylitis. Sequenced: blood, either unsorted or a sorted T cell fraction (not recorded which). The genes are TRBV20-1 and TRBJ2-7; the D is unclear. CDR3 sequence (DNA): TGCAGTGCTAGAGATTCTTGGCAGCCCCAGCAGTACTTC. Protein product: CSARDSWQPQQYF.